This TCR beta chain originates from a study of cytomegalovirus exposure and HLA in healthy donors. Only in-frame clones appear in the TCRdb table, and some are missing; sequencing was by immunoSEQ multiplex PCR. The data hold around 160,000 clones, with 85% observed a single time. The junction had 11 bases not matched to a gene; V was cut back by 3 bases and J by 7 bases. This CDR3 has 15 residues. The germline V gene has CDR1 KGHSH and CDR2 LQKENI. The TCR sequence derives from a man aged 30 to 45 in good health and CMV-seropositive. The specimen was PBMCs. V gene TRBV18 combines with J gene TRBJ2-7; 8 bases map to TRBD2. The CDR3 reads CASSPTRAPGGEQYF. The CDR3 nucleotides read TGTGCCAGCTCACCCACCCGGGCCCCGGGGGGGGAGCAGTACTTC.